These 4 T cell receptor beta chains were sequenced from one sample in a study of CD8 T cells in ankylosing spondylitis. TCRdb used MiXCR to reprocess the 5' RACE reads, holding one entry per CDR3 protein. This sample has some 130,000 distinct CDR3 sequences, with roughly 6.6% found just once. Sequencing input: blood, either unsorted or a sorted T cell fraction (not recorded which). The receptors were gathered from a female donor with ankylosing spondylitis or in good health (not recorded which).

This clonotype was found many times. The DNA of the CDR3 is TGTGCCAGCAGACTGACTAGCACAGATACGCAGTATTTT. Translating gives CASRLTSTDTQYF. The rearrangement joins TRBV7-9 to TRBJ2-3; D gene ambiguous. The CDR3 loop spans 13 amino acids. Trimming took off 6 bases at V and 0 bases at J, with 7 bases between the two ends. From germline, CDR1 is SEHNR and CDR2 FQNEAQ (reference sequence).

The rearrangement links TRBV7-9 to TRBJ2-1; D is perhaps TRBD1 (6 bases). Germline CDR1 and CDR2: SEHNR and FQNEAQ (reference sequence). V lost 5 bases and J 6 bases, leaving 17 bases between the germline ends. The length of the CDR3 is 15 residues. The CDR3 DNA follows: TGTGCCAGCAGCGCGTCGGACAGTTGGGGCAATGAGCAGTTCTTC. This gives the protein CASSASDSWGNEQFF.

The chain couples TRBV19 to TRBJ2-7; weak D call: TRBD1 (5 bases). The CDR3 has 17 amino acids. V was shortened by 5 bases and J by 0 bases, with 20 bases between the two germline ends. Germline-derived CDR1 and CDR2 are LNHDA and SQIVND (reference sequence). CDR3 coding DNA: TGTGCCAGTAGTGAATCCGCCTGGCACAGGAACTCCTACGAGCAGTACTTC. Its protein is CASSESAWHRNSYEQYF.

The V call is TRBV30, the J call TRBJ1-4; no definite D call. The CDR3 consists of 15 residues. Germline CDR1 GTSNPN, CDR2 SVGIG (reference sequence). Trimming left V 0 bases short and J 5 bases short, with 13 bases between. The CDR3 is CAWSVVRHVNEKLFF. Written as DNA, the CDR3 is TGTGCCTGGAGTGTAGTCCGGCACGTCAATGAAAAACTGTTTTTT.